What follows is one T cell receptor beta chain and its context. Its antigen is unknown. This entry comes from a study of shared clonotypes between healthy human individuals. Study-wide results and caveats: Shared clonotypes: approximately 4.5% naive CD4, about 3.3% naive CD8, 2% to 2.5% memory CD4, 0.4% to 0.5% memory CD8. Rarefaction demonstrated incomplete sorted-subset sequencing despite large depth.

Germline-derived CDR1 and CDR2 are SGHDN and FVKESK. This CDR3 comprises 15 residues. Trimming removed 8 bases from V and 2 bases from J, with 17 bases in between. Sequencing was performed with immunoSEQ multiplex PCR; in TCRdb, only in-frame clones are kept and a portion is missing. This table has fewer than 850,000 clones, about 96% appearing once. Terminally differentiated effector memory CD45RA+ cells were excluded from the naive CD8 cells, which were CD45RO-negative and positively selected for CCR7. Sequencing used naive CD8+ T cells sorted from blood. The J gene is TRBJ2-3, the V gene TRBV14; a possible D gene is TRBD2 (6 bases). The receptor was isolated from a man aged 30 to 39 in good health. The CDR3 loop is CASGSGAGLTDTQYF. The DNA for the CDR3 is TGTGCCAGCGGTTCCGGGGCGGGGCTCACAGATACGCAGTATTTT.